One and the same sample provided the 6 T cell receptor beta chains below, sequenced in a study of blood T cells in healthy people across ages. The authors ran a second PCR of about 7 to 12 cycles using a sample-barcoded 5' primer and a J-beta primer mix. MiXCR, applied by TCRdb to the 5' RACE reads, yields one record per CDR3 protein. The table has approximately 800,000 distinct CDR3 sequences, around three fifths seen once. The sequenced sample consisted of blood. The source is a man in his forties in good health.

The CDR3: CASSLAPQGSLYEQYF. DNA for the CDR3: TGTGCCAGCAGCTTAGCGCCGCAGGGATCGTTGTACGAGCAGTACTTC. J is TRBJ2-4 and V is TRBV7-6; possible D gene TRBD1, 5 bases. The J call may be faulty, since TRBJ2-7 better matches the DNA end. The CDR3 length is 16 residues. The germline gives CDR1 SGHVS, CDR2 FNYEAQ.

In the case of this clonotype: The junction does not match germline at one end; this may be a read error. The J gene is TRBJ2-4, the V gene TRBV12-3 or TRBV12-4, with D perhaps TRBD1 or TRBD2 (6 bases each). The CDR3 extends over 15 amino acids. CDR3 DNA sequence: TGTGCCAGCAGTTACGGGGGCTTGGCCAAAAACATTCAGTACTTT. Translated: CASSYGGLAKNIQYF.

CDR3 coding DNA: TGTGCCAGCAGTGAAGCGAGGGACACATACTCCTACGAGCAGTACTTC. Its protein is CASSEARDTYSYEQYF. V gene TRBV2 combines with J gene TRBJ2-7; possible D gene TRBD1, 6 bases. The CDR3 consists of 16 residues. V was shortened by 0 bases and J by 0 bases, with 12 bases between the two germline ends. CDR1 and CDR2 from the germline V gene are SNHLY and FYNNEI.

V gene TRBV28 combines with J gene TRBJ2-3; 9 bases map to TRBD2. This CDR3 has 15 amino acids. Losses at the gene ends were 5 bases for V and 1 base for J; bases not matched to a gene: 4. CDR1 MDHEN and CDR2 SYDVKM come from the germline V gene. The CDR3 bases are TGTGCCAGCAGTACCGAGCGGGGGGGCACAGATACGCAGTATTTT. The encoded protein is CASSTERGGTDTQYF. The whole variable domain, filled in from reference TRBV28 and TRBJ2-3, reads DVKVTQSSRYLVKRTGEKVFLECVQDMDHENMFWYRQDPGLGLRLIYFSYDVKMKEKGDIPEGYSVSREKKERFSLILESASTNQTSMYLCASSTERGGTDTQYFGPGTRLTVL.

The chain's CDR3 is CASSRTGLWIEAFF. CDR3 nucleotides: TGTGCCAGCAGCCGGACAGGGCTATGGATTGAAGCTTTCTTT. The chain joins TRBV28 to TRBJ1-1, with 8 bases lining up with TRBD1. Unmatched junction bases numbered 10, after V lost 6 bases and J lost 7 bases. The CDR3 is made up of 14 amino acids. CDR1 is MDHEN and CDR2 is SYDVKM in the germline V gene.

V gene TRBV9 combines with J gene TRBJ2-3, with 7 bases fitting TRBD1. Looked up from germline, CDR1 is SGDLS and CDR2 is YYNGEE. The CDR3 has 15 amino acids. V lost 3 bases and J lost 5; bases outside the gene matches: 9. The chain's CDR3 is CASSAISGGIDTQYF. The CDR3 region has the DNA TGTGCCAGCAGCGCTATCTCAGGGGGTATAGATACGCAGTATTTT.